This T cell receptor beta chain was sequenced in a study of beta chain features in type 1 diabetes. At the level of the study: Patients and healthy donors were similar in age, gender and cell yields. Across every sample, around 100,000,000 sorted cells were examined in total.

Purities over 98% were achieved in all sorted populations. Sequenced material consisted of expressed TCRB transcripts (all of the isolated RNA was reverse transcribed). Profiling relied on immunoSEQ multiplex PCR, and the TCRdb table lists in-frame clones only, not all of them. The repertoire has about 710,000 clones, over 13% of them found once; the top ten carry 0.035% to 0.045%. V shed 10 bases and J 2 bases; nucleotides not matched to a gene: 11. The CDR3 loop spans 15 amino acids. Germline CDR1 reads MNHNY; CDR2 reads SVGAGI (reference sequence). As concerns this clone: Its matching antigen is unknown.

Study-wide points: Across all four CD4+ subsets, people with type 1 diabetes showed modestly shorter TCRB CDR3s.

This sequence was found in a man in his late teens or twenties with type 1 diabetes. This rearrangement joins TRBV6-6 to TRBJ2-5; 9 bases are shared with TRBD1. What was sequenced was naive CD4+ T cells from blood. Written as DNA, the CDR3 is TGTGCCACCAAGACGGACAGGGGACTTCAAGAGACCCAGTACTTC. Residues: CATKTDRGLQETQYF.